This entry features one T cell receptor beta chain sequence. The sample belongs to a study of beta chain features in type 1 diabetes. The sequenced template was cDNA made from the entire isolated RNA. Libraries were prepared by immunoSEQ multiplex PCR; TCRdb keeps only in-frame clonotypes and omits some of them. The sample lists roughly 230,000 clones, about 9.3% seen once, with 0.03% to 0.035% in the top ten. The CDR3 consists of 13 residues. In germline, CDR1 is MNHNS, CDR2 SASEGT. V gave up 6 bases and J gave up 6 bases, with 12 bases separating them. The chain carries TRBV6-1 and TRBJ1-5; D is unclear. The specimen was naive CD4+ T cells from blood. The TCR originated in a woman younger than 30 in good health. This CDR3 is CASRRQSSQPQHF. The CDR3 DNA sequence: TGTGCCAGCAGGCGACAATCGTCTCAGCCCCAGCATTTT.